This paragraph reports one TCR beta chain. Its target antigen remains unknown. It has no much larger one-base neighbor in the sample; base qualities were not kept. These data come from a study of T cell responses to AZD1222 COVID-19 vaccine (dated by TCRdb to 2020 to 2022). About the investigation overall: AZD1222 recipients whose second dose came at about 4 weeks and those whose second dose came at about 12 weeks were combined into one group, since spike-specific TCR depth and breadth did not differ between the two schedules. TCR sequencing covered 230 or so trial participants: 200 to 220 given two doses of AZD1222 and 26 given two doses of MenACWY control vaccine. Trial participants were enrolled by age into subgroups of 18-55, 56-69 and 70-plus years, and around 150, 29 and 61 TCR-sequenced participants, respectively, were included in these subgroups.

Findings and caveats that apply to the study as a whole: Vaccine-associated CD4 TCRs spanned the whole spike protein, with dominant responses in regions 160-218 and 743-854. Nearly half of unique spike-specific TCRs reportedly recognized epitopes outside regions mutated in the B.1.351 and B.1.1.7 variants. The 56-69-year group was small, and its depth increase did not reach significance, likely because of low power. Because no samples from the day 14 peak response were available, repertoires could be characterized only after the peak T cell response. After two AZD1222 doses, both the breadth and the depth of spike-specific TCRs were significantly higher than at day 0 and than in MenACWY recipients. Most participants were white British and females outnumbered males, and the authors suggested that clonal diversity may have been underestimated. Conclusions about previously exposed vaccinees are limited, since just five to seven AZD1222 recipients were seropositive for SARS-CoV-2 at baseline.

From its cysteine to its phenylalanine, the CDR3 spans 19 amino acids. Left in the record is the CDR3 DNA by itself, 57 bases read in frame from the first base. V lost 1 base and J lost 3 bases, and the count of bases not matched to a germline gene is 8. The germline V gene (reference sequence) yields LGHDT for CDR1 and YNNKEL for CDR2. The CDR3 regions of human TCRbeta chains were analyzed by immunosequencing. The original pipeline was this. TCRs in the repertoires were compared against a reference library of SARS-CoV-2-specific TCRs that had been generated with the MIRA antigen-specificity platform. Breadth was defined as the fraction of unique TCRs that were SARS-CoV-2-associated, and depth was defined as the fraction of total T cells that were SARS-CoV-2-associated. Using the MIRA data, every spike-specific TCR was mapped to the spike region that the TCR reacted to and assigned to either a CD4 or a CD8 class. Log10-transformed breadth and depth values were compared by one-way ANOVA with Sidak's multiple comparisons tests. The table comes from immuneACCESS by way of TCRdb, which keeps in-frame sequences with V and J called. Part of the clones is missing from these tables; in studies checked, under half for an unresolved V gene and the rest for unknown reasons. V and J calls and clone size follow that table, whereas D and trimming were derived from the DNA. The sample table holds about 150,000 clones, of which roughly 94% were seen once. The ten most abundant clones make up over 0.95% of the sample.

This specimen's time point label, interpreted: baseline before first vaccination. The vaccinee samples were drawn from two UK trials, COV001 and COV002, one of which was a single-blind randomized controlled phase 2/3 trial testing AZD1222 (ChAdOx1 nCoV-19) in healthy adults. Trial participant PBMC samples were collected at day 0 and day 28 after the second dose for TCRbeta chain sequencing. The TCR comes from an adult in good health. The V gene is TRBV3-1 (or the pseudogene TRBV3-2) and the J gene is TRBJ2-4, with TRBD2 identical over 14 junction bases. This material consisted of peripheral blood, taken on day 0 of AZD1222 vaccination. The encoded CDR3 is CASSQGGTSGSKGKNIQYF. The DNA sequence is as follows: TGTGCCAGCAGCCAAGGGGGGACTAGCGGGAGTAAGGGCAAAAACATTCAGTACTTC.